This T cell receptor (beta chain) was recorded in a study of cytomegalovirus exposure and HLA in healthy donors. Study observations and caveats: In a later analysis, at a false discovery rate of 0.05, some 15,000 TCR beta sequences were associated with HLA alleles. Later analysis suggested most CMV-associated TCR beta chains were HLA-restricted.

The CDR3 contains 16 residues. Germline V gene sequence: CDR1 SGHVS, CDR2 FQNEAQ. The V end lost 1 base, the J end lost 0 bases, and 9 bases lay between the germline ends. PCR was performed using 60 Vbeta and 13 Jbeta primers. Some clones are missing from TCRdb's copy, which holds only in-frame ones; the method was immunoSEQ multiplex PCR. The sample includes nearly 80,000 clones, 60% to 80% of them seen just once. As regards this clone: Antigen specificity is unknown.

Input material: PBMCs. The TCR sequence derives from a middle-aged woman in good health and CMV-seropositive. This chain uses TRBV7-8 with TRBJ1-4; D is unclear. CDR3 coding DNA: TGTGCCAGCAGCTTAGTCGGGAGAACAACTAATGAAAAACTGTTTTTT. This gives the protein CASSLVGRTTNEKLFF.